This T cell receptor beta chain was captured by sequencing in a study of cytomegalovirus exposure and HLA in healthy donors. Whole-study context: An analysis done earlier identified roughly 120 million unique TCR beta sequences from around 180 million T cells. For the approximately 400 genotyped donors, roughly 81% fell within the Caucasian-associated ancestry cluster.

Germline V lookup: CDR1 SGHDN, CDR2 FVKESK. With 4 bases clipped from V and 1 base from J, the junction kept 15 bases outside the gene matches. The CDR3 sequence is 18 residues long. The PCR made use of 60 Vbeta and 13 Jbeta primers. Original handling: In a later analysis, roughly 11 million of 83 million or so unique beta chains occurred in at least two donors. Generated by immunoSEQ multiplex PCR, the TCRdb table keeps only in-frame clones and is missing some. The D gene and trimming were derived from the DNA, and the V and J assignments and clone size from that table. The repertoire includes around 140,000 clones, 77% of them detected once, and roughly 3.7% sits in the top ten.

The sequence was collected from a male donor in good health and CMV-seronegative. Sequenced input: PBMCs. V and J are TRBV14 and TRBJ1-2; 7 bases fit TRBD1. The CDR3 DNA reads as TGTGCCAGCAGCCCCTACACCGGGACAGCTTCAATTAACTATGGCTACACCTTC. It is translated as CASSPYTGTASINYGYTF.